Below, 2 T cell receptor beta chains from the same sample are listed, as sequenced in a study of blood T cell repertoires in COVID-19. TCRdb's table, derived via immunoSEQ multiplex PCR, lists solely in-frame clones and lacks some. The table records about 310,000 clones, approximately 90% of them present only once. Sequenced input: PBMCs or T cells enriched from blood (not recorded which). The receptors stem from a woman aged 18-29 years who had recovered from COVID-19.

The chain uses TRBV19 and TRBJ2-3; 8 positions match TRBD2. The CDR3 is made up of 15 amino acids. After removal of 4 bases from V and 4 bases from J, the junction contained 7 bases not matched to a gene. The germline V gene encodes CDR1 LNHDA and CDR2 SQIVND (reference sequence). CDR3 nucleotide sequence: TGTGCCAGTAGTACCACGGGGGGGCTTTCAGATACGCAGTATTTT. Translation gives CASSTTGGLSDTQYF.

The chain has TRBV28 and TRBJ1-2; no definite D call. The CDR3 runs 13 residues. Germline-derived CDR1 and CDR2 are MDHEN and SYDVKM. With 6 bases removed from V and 4 bases from J, the gap between germline ends came to 12 bases. The CDR3 region is CASSFDSSYGYTF. The CDR3 DNA sequence: TGTGCCAGCAGCTTCGACTCTAGCTATGGCTACACCTTC.